The 8 T cell receptor beta chains below were found in one sample sequenced in a study of shared clonotypes between healthy human individuals. Sequencing used immunoSEQ multiplex PCR; TCRdb keeps in-frame clones, though not all of them. The sample lists under 2.5 million clones; approximately 90% were seen once. The sample consisted of naive CD4+ T cells from PBMCs. Subset described: CD45RA+ positively selected. The origin of the receptors is a man aged 18 to 30 in good health. Some clones in this sample may be carry-over from other donors' samples.

V usage is TRBV11-2 and J usage is TRBJ2-1; 9 positions agree with TRBD1. V lost 6 bases and J lost 2; bases outside the gene matches: 5. The length of the CDR3 is 15 residues. Germline loops: CDR1 SGHAT, CDR2 FQNNGV. The CDR3, as DNA: TGTGCCAGCAGTAACCGGGACAGGGCCTACAATGAGCAGTTCTTC. Translating it yields CASSNRDRAYNEQFF.

The chain combines TRBV7-2 with TRBJ2-2; 11 bases line up with TRBD2. Germline V gives CDR1 SGHTA, CDR2 FQGNSA. The V gene end was trimmed by 7 bases and the J gene end by 4 bases; junction bases not matched to a gene: 11. The CDR3 is 17 residues long. CDR3 sequence reads: CASTPPAGTSGTGELFF. CDR3 bases: TGTGCCAGCACCCCACCGGCCGGGACTAGCGGCACCGGGGAGCTGTTTTTT.

Remarks on this clone: The same CDR3 arises from other DNA sequences in this sample as well. J is TRBJ2-3 and V is TRBV5-1; D gene ambiguous. The CDR3 contains 13 residues. The ends were cut back, 0 bases at V and 6 bases at J, with 8 bases in the middle. From germline, CDR1 is SGHRS and CDR2 YFSETQ. The chain's CDR3 is CASSLVPADTQYF. Written as DNA, the CDR3 is TGCGCCAGCAGCTTGGTACCGGCGGATACGCAGTATTTT.

The chain uses TRBV19 and TRBJ2-6; D tentatively reads TRBD1 or TRBD2 (5 bases each). The germline V gene has CDR1 LNHDA and CDR2 SQIVND (reference sequence). The length of the CDR3 is 19 residues. Deletions cut 3 bases from V and 1 base from J, with 19 bases between. The CDR3 bases are TGTGCCAGTAGTATGCGACGCGAGGGGTGGGCATCTGGGGCCAACGTCCTGACTTTC. Translating it yields CASSMRREGWASGANVLTF.

On this clone itself: Other DNA sequences in the sample encode the same CDR3. The genes are TRBV6-5 and TRBJ1-1; TRBD1 matches 8 bases. The V gene's germline CDR1 is MNHEY and CDR2 SVGAGI. With V trimmed by 6 bases and J by 4 bases, 7 bases remained unmatched. This CDR3 is 14 amino acids long. The CDR3 here is CASSPDRAATEAFF. The CDR3 DNA follows: TGTGCCAGCAGCCCGGACAGGGCCGCCACTGAAGCTTTCTTT.

The V call is TRBV28, the J call TRBJ2-5; a possible D gene is TRBD2 (6 bases). This CDR3 comprises 16 residues. Germline-derived CDR1 and CDR2 are MDHEN and SYDVKM. V was trimmed by 6 bases and J by 4 bases, leaving 21 bases between them. The CDR3 coding sequence is TGTGCCAGCAGACCCCTACCCGGGGGAAGGCGAGAGACCCAGTACTTC. It is translated as CASRPLPGGRRETQYF. Full variable domain (remainder filled in from reference TRBV28 and TRBJ2-5): DVKVTQSSRYLVKRTGEKVFLECVQDMDHENMFWYRQDPGLGLRLIYFSYDVKMKEKGDIPEGYSVSREKKERFSLILESASTNQTSMYLCASRPLPGGRRETQYFGPGTRLLVL.

This chain connects TRBV19 to TRBJ2-7; 7 nucleotides line up with TRBD2. V was pared by 3 bases and J by 2 bases, with 7 bases of the junction left unmatched. The CDR3 runs to 15 residues. CDR1 LNHDA and CDR2 SQIVND come from the germline V gene (reference sequence). The CDR3 spells CASSILAGAPYEQYF. In DNA form, the CDR3 reads TGTGCCAGTAGTATTTTGGCGGGAGCCCCCTACGAGCAGTACTTC.

This clone was counted once. V usage is TRBV5-1 and J usage is TRBJ1-5; maybe TRBD1 (5 bases). Germline CDR1 and CDR2: SGHRS and YFSETQ. The V end lost 0 bases, the J end lost 2 bases, and 12 bases lay between the germline ends. The CDR3 totals 16 residues. The CDR3 coding sequence is TGCGCCAGCAGCTTGGGGGACTTCTCCCGCAATCAGCCCCAGCATTTT. Translation gives CASSLGDFSRNQPQHF.